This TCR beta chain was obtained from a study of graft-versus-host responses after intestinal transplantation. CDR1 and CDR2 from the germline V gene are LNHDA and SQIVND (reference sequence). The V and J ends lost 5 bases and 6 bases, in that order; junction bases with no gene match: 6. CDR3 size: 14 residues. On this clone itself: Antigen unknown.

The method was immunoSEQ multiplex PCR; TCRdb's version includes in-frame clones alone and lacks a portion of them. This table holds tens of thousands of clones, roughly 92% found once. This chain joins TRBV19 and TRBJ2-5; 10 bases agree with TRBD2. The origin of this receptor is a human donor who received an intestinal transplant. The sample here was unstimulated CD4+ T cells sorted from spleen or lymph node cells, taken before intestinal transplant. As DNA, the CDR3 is TGTGCCAGTAGTGCCTTAGCGGGAGGAAAGACCCAGTACTTC. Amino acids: CASSALAGGKTQYF.